One TCR beta chain is described in this entry. The antigen it recognizes is unknown. Base qualities are not recorded, but no much larger clone differs from it by a single base. Participants in the prospective study were aged roughly 18 to 100 years, lived in 24 United States geographic areas, and enrolled through a virtual design. In the prospective study, cohorts were assigned on the basis of participant-reported clinical history obtained from a screening survey and a study questionnaire. Recovered participants in ImmuneRACE Cohort 3 were defined as having two consecutive negative NP/OP PCR tests, clearance from a healthcare professional, or resolution of symptoms. In the prospective study, whole blood, serum and a nasopharyngeal or oropharyngeal swab were collected from each participant by mobile phlebotomists. Participants in the prospective study had the option to provide additional blood draws and questionnaires over an approximately 2-month period. Prospective study blood samples were shipped either frozen or at room temperature before DNA extraction.

TCRbeta CDR3 regions were amplified from genomic DNA by means of the immunoSEQ Assay, a bias-controlled multiplex PCR. Per the original workflow: Within the assay, amplification of reference gene primers was used to estimate how many nucleated cells each sample contained. Sequence reads were collapsed and filtered to measure the absolute abundance of every unique TCRbeta CDR3 rearrangement. Productive Simpson clonality was computed per sample as the square root of Simpson's diversity index over productive rearrangements. TCRdb's version of the immuneACCESS table is confined to in-frame rearrangements and falls short of the full clone set. An unresolved V gene accounts for under half of the shortfall where checked; the remainder is of unknown origin. That table furnishes V, J and clone size, whereas the DNA furnished D and trimming. This sample holds hundreds of thousands of clones; around 89% were observed only once. Around 1.1% of the sample is held by the ten biggest clonotypes.

This sample is drawn from a study of blood T cell repertoires in COVID-19 (dated by TCRdb to the early 2020s). Describing the broader study: Samples from collaborators originated in the United States, Italy and Spain and spanned both the acute and convalescent phases of COVID-19. The prospective study material was composed of cDNA or gDNA derived from T cells, B-cell-depleted T cells, or PBMCs. Deeply sampled blood TCRbeta repertoires from subjects exposed to, actively infected with, or recovered from COVID-19 were included in the dataset. The repertoires were released in a freely available public database meant as a resource for research on the immune response to SARS-CoV-2. The samples were drawn from the first 160 participants of the ongoing ImmuneRACE study and from under 1,500 subjects provided by 6 global collaborators. A de-identified subject ID, COVID-19 status, age in years and sex were almost always included in the sample metadata. HLA class I and class II types, where available, came from metadata supplied by the sample provider rather than from assay-based typing.

Reading from cysteine to phenylalanine, the CDR3 counts 14 amino acids. Just CDR3 DNA is preserved here, 42 bases in frame from base 1. CDR1 and CDR2 (LNHDA, SQIVND) derive from the germline V gene (reference sequence). V sheds 7 bases and J sheds 3 bases, leaving 14 bases between their ends. What the study reported, not specific to this receptor: Clinical and demographic metadata were provided uncurated, with the amount varying by source and participant.

This chain is built from TRBV19 and TRBJ2-3, and possibly TRBD1, on 5 matching bases. The sequencing sample was made of PBMCs or T cells enriched from blood (not recorded which). This clonotype was sampled from a man aged 25-45 years who had recovered from COVID-19. The CDR3 loop reads CASNTARVTDTQYF. The sequenced DNA: TGTGCCAGTAATACTGCCAGGGTTACAGATACGCAGTATTTT.